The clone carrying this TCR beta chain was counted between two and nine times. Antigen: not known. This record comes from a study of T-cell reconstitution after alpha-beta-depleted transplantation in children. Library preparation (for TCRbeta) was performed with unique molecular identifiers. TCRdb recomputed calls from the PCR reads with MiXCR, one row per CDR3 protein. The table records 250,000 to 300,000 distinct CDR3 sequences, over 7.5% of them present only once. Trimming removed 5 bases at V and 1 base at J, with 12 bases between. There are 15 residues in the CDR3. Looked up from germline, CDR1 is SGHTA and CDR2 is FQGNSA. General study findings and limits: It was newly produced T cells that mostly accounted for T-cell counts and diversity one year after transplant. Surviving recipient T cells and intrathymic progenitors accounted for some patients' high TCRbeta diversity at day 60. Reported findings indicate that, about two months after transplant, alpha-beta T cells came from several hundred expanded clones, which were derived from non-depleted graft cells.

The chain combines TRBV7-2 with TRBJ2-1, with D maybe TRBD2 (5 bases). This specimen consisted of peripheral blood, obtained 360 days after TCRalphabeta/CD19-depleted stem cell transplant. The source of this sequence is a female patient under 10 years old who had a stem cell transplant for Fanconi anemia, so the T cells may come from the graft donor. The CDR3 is CASSSFGGSYNEQFF. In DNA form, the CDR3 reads TGTGCCAGCAGCAGCTTCGGCGGGTCCTACAATGAGCAGTTCTTC.